The rows below give T cell receptor beta chains drawn from one sample of a study of blood T cell repertoires in COVID-19. Only in-frame clones appear in the TCRdb table, and some are missing; sequencing was by immunoSEQ multiplex PCR. The sample holds roughly 230,000 clones, about four fifths seen once. Sequenced material: peripheral blood. The receptors were sampled from a man aged 50 to 59 with active or convalescent COVID-19. Both conserved end residues are part of each CDR3. The D gene is left open where the match is weak. Part of the rows lack a size; the others show once, few, many or a class for expanded clones.

>few|TRBD1|TRBJ2-2|TRBV7-3
CASSRDRGVGELFF
TGTGCCAGCAGCCGGGACAGGGGGGTCGGGGAGCTGTTTTTT
>NA|TRBD1|TRBJ1-2|TRBV12-3/TRBV12-4
CASSLDRNYGYTF
TGTGCCAGCAGTTTGGACAGGAACTATGGCTACACCTTC
>NA|NA|TRBJ2-1|TRBV19
CASRTDSSAYNEQFF
TGTGCCAGTAGGACAGACTCATCCGCCTACAATGAGCAGTTCTTC
>NA|NA|TRBJ2-1|TRBV27
CASGGGGRDNEQFF
TGTGCCAGCGGAGGAGGGGGCCGTGACAATGAGCAGTTCTTC
>NA|NA|TRBJ1-5|TRBV19
CASSSRVEQPQHF
TGTGCCAGTAGTAGCAGGGTTGAGCAGCCCCAGCATTTT
>NA|TRBD1|TRBJ2-7|TRBV29-1
CSVGRQGASNEQYF
TGCAGCGTGGGGAGACAGGGGGCTAGCAACGAGCAGTACTTC
>NA|NA|TRBJ2-3|TRBV20-1
CSARAGDTQYF
TGCAGTGCTAGAGCAGGGGATACGCAGTATTTT
>NA|TRBD2|TRBJ2-3|TRBV5-1
CASSPGLAGGVDTQYF
TGCGCCAGCAGCCCCGGACTAGCGGGGGGAGTAGATACGCAGTATTTT
>NA|TRBD1|TRBJ1-4|TRBV5-6
CASSLGQGNEKLFF
TGTGCCAGCAGCCTCGGACAGGGCAATGAAAAACTGTTTTTT
>NA|TRBD2|TRBJ2-5|TRBV5-1
CASSLVPSGLGGETQYF
TGCGCCAGCAGCTTGGTGCCTAGCGGCTTAGGAGGAGAGACCCAGTACTTC
>NA|NA|TRBJ1-4|TRBV5-8
CASSLSQGREKLFF
TGTGCCAGCAGCCTCTCCCAGGGGAGAGAAAAACTGTTTTTT
>NA|TRBD1|TRBJ1-2|TRBV30
CAWRTGQGANGYTF
TGTGCCTGGAGGACCGGACAGGGGGCAAATGGCTACACCTTC
>NA|NA|TRBJ2-3|TRBV23-1
CASSQAGSSDTQYF
TGCGCCAGCAGTCAGGCAGGTAGTTCGGATACGCAGTATTTT
>NA|NA|TRBJ2-3|TRBV24-1
CATMRDSDTQYF
TGTGCCACCATGAGGGATTCAGATACGCAGTATTTT
>NA|TRBD1|TRBJ2-4|TRBV19
CASSRPGQGKNIQYF
TGTGCCAGTAGTAGGCCGGGACAGGGGAAAAACATTCAGTACTTC
>NA|NA|TRBJ2-2|TRBV7-9
CASSLDTGSLTGELFF
TGTGCCAGCAGCTTAGATACGGGGAGCTTGACCGGGGAGCTGTTTTTT
>NA|NA|TRBJ2-7|TRBV29-1
CSVEEGGEQYF
TGCAGCGTTGAAGAGGGGGGCGAGCAGTACTTC
>NA|NA|TRBJ1-4|TRBV9
CASSSDRDIGEKLFF
TGTGCCAGCAGCTCCGACCGGGACATTGGGGAAAAACTGTTTTTT
>NA|NA|TRBJ2-3|TRBV29-1
CSVATGGDTDTQYF
TGCAGCGTTGCCACAGGGGGGGACACAGATACGCAGTATTTT
>NA|TRBD1|TRBJ1-1|TRBV3-1/TRBV3-2
CASSQYPGGTEAFF
TGTGCCAGCAGCCAATATCCAGGGGGCACTGAAGCTTTCTTT
>once|NA|TRBJ2-1|TRBV19
CASTDYDNEQFF
TGTGCCAGCACTGACTACGACAATGAGCAGTTCTTC
>NA|NA|TRBJ2-7|TRBV5-6
CASSFPTESSYEQYF
TGTGCCAGCAGCTTTCCTACAGAGAGCTCCTACGAGCAGTACTTC
>NA|NA|TRBJ2-2|TRBV7-9
CASSLYAADTGELFF
TGTGCCAGCAGCTTATATGCAGCGGACACCGGGGAGCTGTTTTTT
>once|NA|TRBJ1-1|TRBV10-3
CAISDRLNTEAFF
TGTGCCATCAGTGACAGGTTGAACACTGAAGCTTTCTTT
>NA|NA|TRBJ2-7|TRBV5-1
CASRQGSSYEQYF
TGCGCCAGCAGACAGGGAAGCTCCTACGAGCAGTACTTC
>NA|TRBD1|TRBJ2-1|TRBV5-8
CASSLARDSYNEQFF
TGTGCCAGCAGCTTGGCAAGGGACAGCTACAATGAGCAGTTCTTC
>NA|NA|TRBJ1-1|TRBV5-1
CASSSTQGLKNTEAFF
TGCGCCAGCAGCTCAACACAGGGTCTGAAGAACACTGAAGCTTTCTTT
>NA|NA|TRBJ2-2|TRBV7-2
CASSLELLSGELFF
TGTGCCAGCAGCTTAGAGCTGTTGTCCGGGGAGCTGTTTTTT
>NA|TRBD1|TRBJ1-1|TRBV27
CASSTRDRGSWTEAFF
TGTGCCAGCAGTACTCGGGACAGGGGGAGTTGGACTGAAGCTTTCTTT
>NA|TRBD2|TRBJ2-3|TRBV5-4
CASSSLLAGGPTDTQYF
TGTGCCAGCAGCTCCCTTCTAGCGGGGGGGCCAACAGATACGCAGTATTTT
>NA|TRBD2|TRBJ2-1|TRBV2
CASRGTSGDYNEQFF
TGTGCCAGCAGAGGGACTAGCGGGGATTACAATGAGCAGTTCTTC
>once|TRBD2|TRBJ2-3|TRBV5-6
CASSPGLAGELDTQYF
TGTGCCAGCAGCCCGGGACTAGCGGGGGAGTTAGATACGCAGTATTTT
>NA|TRBD2|TRBJ2-3|TRBV11-1
CASSLDGGDTDTQYF
TGTGCCAGCAGCTTAGACGGGGGGGACACAGATACGCAGTATTTT
>NA|TRBD2|TRBJ2-3|TRBV5-1
CASSLLRGADTQYF
TGCGCCAGCAGCTTGTTACGGGGGGCAGATACGCAGTATTTT
>NA|NA|TRBJ1-5|TRBV11-2
CASSLDPAGNQPQHF
TGTGCCAGCAGCTTAGATCCCGCAGGGAATCAGCCCCAGCATTTT
>few|TRBD1|TRBJ2-1|TRBV5-1
CASSLEGRGRHEQFF
TGCGCCAGCAGCTTGGAGGGCAGGGGGCGACATGAGCAGTTCTTC
>NA|TRBD1|TRBJ1-1|TRBV7-3
CASSRGQGKAFF
TGTGCCAGCAGCAGGGGACAGGGAAAAGCTTTCTTT